This section outlines one T cell receptor (beta chain) sequence together with its context. What it recognizes is unknown. The repertoire was sequenced with immunoSEQ multiplex PCR; TCRdb's copy has only in-frame clones and lacks some. The top ten clones hold under 6% of a sample with about 65,000 clones, 80% to 90% of them seen once. Time point noted: week 35, safety follow-up. With topical imiquimod, each dose of the vaccine consisted of 300 ug of mutant IDH1 20-mer peptide. This specimen comes from a study of a mutant IDH1 vaccine in newly diagnosed glioma. As for the study in general: The study started vaccination 4-6 weeks after radiotherapy alone, or with temozolomide cycles. The study held visit V12 at week 35 and visit V13 at week 47.

Germline V lookup: CDR1 MDHEN, CDR2 SYDVKM. The germline V and J ends were trimmed by 2 bases and 5 bases, with 9 bases remaining between them. This CDR3 has 13 amino acids. Findings and caveats of the study: The occurrence of vaccine-induced immune responses was seen in 80% to 95% of patients.

This receptor was taken from a man aged 35 to 55 with glioma. The chain joins TRBV28 to TRBJ1-2; D remains unclear. The sequencing here drew on PBMCs, taken from a glioma patient whose treatment included an IDH1 peptide vaccine. For the CDR3, the DNA is TGTGCCAGCAGTTTAGGGGAGGATTATGGCTACACCTTC. It codes for CASSLGEDYGYTF.